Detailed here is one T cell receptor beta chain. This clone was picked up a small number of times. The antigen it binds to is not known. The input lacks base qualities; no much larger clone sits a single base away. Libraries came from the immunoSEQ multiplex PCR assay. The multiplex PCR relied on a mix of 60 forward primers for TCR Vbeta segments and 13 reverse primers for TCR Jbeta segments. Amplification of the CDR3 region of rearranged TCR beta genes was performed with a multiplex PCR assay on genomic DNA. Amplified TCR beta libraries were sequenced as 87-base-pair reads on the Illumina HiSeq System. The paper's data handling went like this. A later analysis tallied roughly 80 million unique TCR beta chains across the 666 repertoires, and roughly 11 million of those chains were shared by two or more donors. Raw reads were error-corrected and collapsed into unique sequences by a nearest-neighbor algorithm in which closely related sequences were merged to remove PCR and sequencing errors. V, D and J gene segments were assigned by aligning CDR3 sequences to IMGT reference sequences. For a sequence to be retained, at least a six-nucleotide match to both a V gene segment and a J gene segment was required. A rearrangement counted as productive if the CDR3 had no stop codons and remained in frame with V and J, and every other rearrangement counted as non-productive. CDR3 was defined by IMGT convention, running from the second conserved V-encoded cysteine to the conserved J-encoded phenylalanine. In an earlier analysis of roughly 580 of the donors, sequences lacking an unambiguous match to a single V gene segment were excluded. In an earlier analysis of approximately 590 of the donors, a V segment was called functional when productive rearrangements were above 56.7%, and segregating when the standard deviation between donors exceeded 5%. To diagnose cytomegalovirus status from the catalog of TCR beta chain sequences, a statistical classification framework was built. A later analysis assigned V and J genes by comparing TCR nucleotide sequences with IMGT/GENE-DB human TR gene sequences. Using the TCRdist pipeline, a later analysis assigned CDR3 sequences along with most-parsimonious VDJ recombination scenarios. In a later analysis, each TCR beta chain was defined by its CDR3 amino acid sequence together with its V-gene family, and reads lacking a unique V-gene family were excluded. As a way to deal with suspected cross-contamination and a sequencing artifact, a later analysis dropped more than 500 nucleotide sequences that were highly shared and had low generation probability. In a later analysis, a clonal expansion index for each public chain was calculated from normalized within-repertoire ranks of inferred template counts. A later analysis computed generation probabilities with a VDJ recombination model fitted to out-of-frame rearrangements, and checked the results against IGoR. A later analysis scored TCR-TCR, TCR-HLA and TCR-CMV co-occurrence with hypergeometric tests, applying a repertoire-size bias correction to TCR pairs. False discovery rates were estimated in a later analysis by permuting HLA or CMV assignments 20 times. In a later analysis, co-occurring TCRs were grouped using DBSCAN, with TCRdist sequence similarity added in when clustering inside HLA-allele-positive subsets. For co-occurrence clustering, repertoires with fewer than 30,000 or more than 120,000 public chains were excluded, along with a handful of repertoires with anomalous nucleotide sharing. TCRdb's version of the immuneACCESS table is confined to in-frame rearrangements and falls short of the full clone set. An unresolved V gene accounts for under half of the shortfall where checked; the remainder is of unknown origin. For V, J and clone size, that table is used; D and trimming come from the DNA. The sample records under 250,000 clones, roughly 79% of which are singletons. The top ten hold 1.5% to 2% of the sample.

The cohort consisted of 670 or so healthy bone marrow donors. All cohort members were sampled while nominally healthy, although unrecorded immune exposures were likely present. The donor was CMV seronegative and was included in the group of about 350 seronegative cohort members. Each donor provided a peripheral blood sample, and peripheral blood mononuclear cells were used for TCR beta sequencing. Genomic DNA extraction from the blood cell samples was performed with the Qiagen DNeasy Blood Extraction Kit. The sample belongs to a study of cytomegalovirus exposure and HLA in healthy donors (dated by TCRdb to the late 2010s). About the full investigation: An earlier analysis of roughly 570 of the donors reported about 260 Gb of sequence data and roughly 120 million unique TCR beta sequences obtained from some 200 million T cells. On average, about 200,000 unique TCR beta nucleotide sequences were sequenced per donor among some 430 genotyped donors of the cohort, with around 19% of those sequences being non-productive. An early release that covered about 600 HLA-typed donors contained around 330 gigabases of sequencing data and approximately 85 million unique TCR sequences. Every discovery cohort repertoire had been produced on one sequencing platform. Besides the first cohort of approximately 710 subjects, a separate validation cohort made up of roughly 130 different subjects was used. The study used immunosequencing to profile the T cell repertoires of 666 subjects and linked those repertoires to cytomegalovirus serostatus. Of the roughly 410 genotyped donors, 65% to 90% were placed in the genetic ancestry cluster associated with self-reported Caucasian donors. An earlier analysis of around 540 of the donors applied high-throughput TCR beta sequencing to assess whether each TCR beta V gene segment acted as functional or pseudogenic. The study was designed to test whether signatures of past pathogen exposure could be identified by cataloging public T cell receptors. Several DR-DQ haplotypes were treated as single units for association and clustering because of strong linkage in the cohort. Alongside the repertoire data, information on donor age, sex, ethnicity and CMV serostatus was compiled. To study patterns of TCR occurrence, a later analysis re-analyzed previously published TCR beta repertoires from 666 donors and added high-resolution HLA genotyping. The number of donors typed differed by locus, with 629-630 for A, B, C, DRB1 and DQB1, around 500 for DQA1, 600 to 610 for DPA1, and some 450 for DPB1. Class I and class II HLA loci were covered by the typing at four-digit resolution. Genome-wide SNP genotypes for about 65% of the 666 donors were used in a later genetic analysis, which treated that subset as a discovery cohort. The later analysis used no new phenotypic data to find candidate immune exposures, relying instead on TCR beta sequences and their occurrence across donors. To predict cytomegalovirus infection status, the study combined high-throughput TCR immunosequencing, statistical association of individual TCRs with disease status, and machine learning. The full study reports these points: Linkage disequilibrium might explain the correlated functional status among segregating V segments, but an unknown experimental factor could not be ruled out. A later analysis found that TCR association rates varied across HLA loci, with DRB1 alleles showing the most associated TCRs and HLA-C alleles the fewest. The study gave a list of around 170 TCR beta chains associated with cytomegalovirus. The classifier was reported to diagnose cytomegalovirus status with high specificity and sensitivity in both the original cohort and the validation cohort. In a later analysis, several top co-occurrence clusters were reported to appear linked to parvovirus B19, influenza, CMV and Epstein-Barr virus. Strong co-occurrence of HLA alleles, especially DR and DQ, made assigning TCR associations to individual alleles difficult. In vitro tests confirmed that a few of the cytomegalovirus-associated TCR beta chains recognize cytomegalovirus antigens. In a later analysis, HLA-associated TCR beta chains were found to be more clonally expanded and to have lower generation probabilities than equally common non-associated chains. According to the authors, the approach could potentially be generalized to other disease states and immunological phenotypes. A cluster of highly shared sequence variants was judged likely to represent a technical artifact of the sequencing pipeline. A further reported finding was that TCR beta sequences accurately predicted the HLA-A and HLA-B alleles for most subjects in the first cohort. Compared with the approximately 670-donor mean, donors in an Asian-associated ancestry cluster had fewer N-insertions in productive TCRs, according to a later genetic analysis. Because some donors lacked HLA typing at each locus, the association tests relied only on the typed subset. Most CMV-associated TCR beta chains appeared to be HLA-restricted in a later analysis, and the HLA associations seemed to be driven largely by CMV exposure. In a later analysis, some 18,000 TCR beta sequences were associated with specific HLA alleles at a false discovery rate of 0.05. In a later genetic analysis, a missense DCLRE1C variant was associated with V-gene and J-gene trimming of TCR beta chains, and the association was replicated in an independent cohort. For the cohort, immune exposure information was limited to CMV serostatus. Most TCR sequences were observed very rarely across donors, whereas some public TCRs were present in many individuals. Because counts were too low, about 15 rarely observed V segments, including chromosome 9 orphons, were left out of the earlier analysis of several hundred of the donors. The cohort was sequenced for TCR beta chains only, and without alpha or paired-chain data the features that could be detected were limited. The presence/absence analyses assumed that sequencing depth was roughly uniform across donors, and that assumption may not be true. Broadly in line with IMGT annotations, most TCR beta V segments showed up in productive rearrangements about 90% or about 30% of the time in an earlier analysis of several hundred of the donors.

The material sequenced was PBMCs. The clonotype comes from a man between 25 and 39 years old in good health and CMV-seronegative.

The CDR3 protein sequence reads: CASSLLGLALISYNEQFF. The sequence in DNA is TGTGCCAGCAGCTTACTGGGACTAGCGCTGATTTCCTACAATGAGCAGTTCTTC. The chain was built from TRBV11-2 and TRBJ2-1; 10 central nucleotides agree with TRBD2. V and J are trimmed by 2 bases and 1 base, and the gene matches miss 8 bases of the junction. For CDR1 and CDR2, the germline V gene lists SGHAT and FQNNGV. The CDR3 numbers 18 residues from cysteine through phenylalanine. The DNA shown is the 54-base CDR3, in frame from base 1.